This entry lists 2 T cell receptor beta chains sequenced from one sample in a study of T-cell reconstitution after alpha-beta-depleted transplantation in children. During its preparation, the TCRbeta library received unique molecular identifiers. Each CDR3 protein gets one entry after TCRdb re-called the PCR reads with MiXCR. The sample has hundreds of thousands of distinct CDR3 sequences, less than 20% seen once. The sequencing used PBMCs, mostly from graft donor cells, collected 360 days after TCRalphabeta/CD19-depleted stem cell transplant. The receptors originated from a male patient under 18 who had a stem cell transplant for acute lymphoblastic leukemia, so the T cells may come from the graft donor.

This chain connects TRBV5-1 to TRBJ2-1; D may be TRBD2 (5 bases). CDR3 size: 11 residues. Between the trimmed V and J ends, which lost 4 bases and 15 bases, there was a span of 14 bases. Germline-derived CDR1 and CDR2 are SGHRS and YFSETQ. Here the CDR3 reads CASSATKEWFF. In nucleotides, the CDR3 is TGCGCCAGCAGCGCGACTAAAGAGTGGTTCTTC.

The genes are TRBV5-1 and TRBJ2-7; 7 positions match TRBD2. CDR3 length: 13 amino acids. The junction had 9 bases not matched to a gene; V was cut back by 8 bases and J by 4 bases. CDR1 and CDR2 (germline): SGHRS, YFSETQ. In DNA form, the CDR3 reads TGCGCCAGTCAGTGGGGAGGGCCTTACGAGCAGTACTTC. Its translation is CASQWGGPYEQYF.